The 26 T cell receptor beta chains below were found in one sample sequenced in a study of blood T cell repertoires in COVID-19. Method: immunoSEQ multiplex PCR; TCRdb's copy keeps in-frame clones and lacks some. This sample has 220,000 or so clones, with 80% to 95% found just once. Sequenced material: peripheral blood. The source is a man between 60 and 75 years old with COVID-19, enrolled during active disease.

The genes are TRBV4-1 and TRBJ2-1; 9 nucleotides line up with TRBD2. The CDR3 has 17 amino acids. The V gene's germline CDR1 is MGHRA and CDR2 YSYEKL. V lost 0 bases, J lost 7 bases, and 10 bases stayed unmatched. CDR3 in amino acids: CASSQESRRGGRNEQFF. The CDR3 coding sequence is TGCGCCAGCAGCCAAGAGTCCCGGCGGGGGGGCCGAAATGAGCAGTTCTTC.

The chain is built from TRBV18 and TRBJ1-1; D is uncertain. The CDR3 runs 12 residues. Germline V gene lookup returns CDR1 KGHSH and CDR2 LQKENI. V was shortened by 3 bases and J by 6 bases, with 8 bases between the two germline ends. CDR3 in amino acids: CASSPRAAEAFF. The CDR3 nucleotides read TGTGCCAGCTCACCTCGTGCGGCTGAAGCTTTCTTT.

CDR3 bases: TGTGCCAGCAGTGAAGCGCTTCGGACAGCCGCAAGAACCTACGAGCAGTACTTC. Protein: CASSEALRTAARTYEQYF. This sequence joins TRBV6-1 and TRBJ2-7; weak D call: TRBD1 (6 bases). The germline V gene encodes CDR1 MNHNS and CDR2 SASEGT. Trimming pared 0 bases from V and 2 bases from J, leaving 20 bases between. This CDR3 has 18 residues.

The chain recombines TRBV3-1 (or the pseudogene TRBV3-2) with TRBJ1-1; no clear D gene. The V end was cut by 2 bases, the J end by 11 bases, with 12 bases between. The germline V gene encodes CDR1 LGHDT and CDR2 YNNKEL (reference sequence). The CDR3 contains 12 residues. CDR3 residues: CASSQSTTGAFF. The CDR3 coding sequence is TGTGCCAGCAGCCAATCGACGACTGGGGCTTTCTTT.

The rearrangement uses TRBV3-1 (or the pseudogene TRBV3-2) and TRBJ1-4; D possibly corresponds to TRBD1 (5 bases). CDR1 is LGHDT and CDR2 is YNNKEL in the germline V gene (reference sequence). With 0 bases removed from V and 8 bases from J, the gap between germline ends came to 16 bases. CDR3 length: 16 amino acids. The CDR3 nucleotides read TGTGCCAGCAGCCAAGATCCGGGGGGGTCGGGGGAAAAACTGTTTTTT. This encodes CASSQDPGGSGEKLFF.

The chain recombines TRBV5-1 with TRBJ2-1; 8 nucleotides align to TRBD1. After removal of 6 bases from V and 1 base from J, the junction contained 6 bases not matched to a gene. The germline gives CDR1 SGHRS, CDR2 YFSETQ. The CDR3 has 15 amino acids. The CDR3 region has the DNA TGCGCCAGCAACAATCAGGGGGCGTCCTACAATGAGCAGTTCTTC. It specifies CASNNQGASYNEQFF.

The rearrangement links TRBV9 to TRBJ2-3; 10 bases fit TRBD2. This CDR3 comprises 15 residues. Trimming cost V 1 base and J 1 base; bases outside gene matches: 0. Per the germline V gene, CDR1 is SGDLS and CDR2 is YYNGEE. The CDR3 region has the DNA TGTGCCAGCAGCGTACTAGCGGGGGGCACAGATACGCAGTATTTT. Protein: CASSVLAGGTDTQYF.

The CDR3 here is CASTGTRSSYEQYF. The CDR3 nucleotides are TGTGCCAGCACCGGGACTAGGAGCTCCTACGAGCAGTACTTC. V is TRBV2 and J is TRBJ2-7; 8 bases are a match to TRBD2. V shed 7 bases, J shed 0 bases, and the junction held 5 bases outside the gene matches. CDR1 SNHLY and CDR2 FYNNEI come from the germline V gene. CDR3 length: 14 amino acids.

The CDR3: CASSHRVDIQYF. DNA for the CDR3: TGTGCCAGCAGTCACAGGGTTGACATTCAGTACTTC. This chain links TRBV6-2 or TRBV6-3 with TRBJ2-4, with a possible D match to TRBD1 (6 bases). V was clipped by 5 bases and J by 8 bases, with 10 bases between them. The CDR3 spans 12 residues. The V gene's germline CDR1 is MNHEY and CDR2 SVGEGT.

V gene TRBV5-3 combines with J gene TRBJ2-7; 8 bases are a match to TRBD2. TRBV5-3 is noted as an ORF with a role that remains uncertain. CDR3 size: 12 residues. The ends lost 5 bases at V and 7 bases at J; junction bases unmatched: 5. CDR3 bases: TGTGCCAGAAGTCGCCGGGAGGGAGAGCAGTACTTC. This encodes CARSRREGEQYF.

The chain couples TRBV5-1 to TRBJ1-1; D remains unclear. CDR1 SGHRS and CDR2 YFSETQ come from the germline V gene. CDR3 size: 16 residues. Trimming stripped 0 bases from V and 3 bases from J, with 15 bases between. The CDR3 protein is CASSLAQGMRDTEAFF. In DNA form, the CDR3 reads TGCGCCAGCAGCTTGGCGCAAGGGATGAGGGACACTGAAGCTTTCTTT.

The chain recombines TRBV19 with TRBJ1-1; possibly TRBD1 for D (5 bases). Looked up from germline, CDR1 is LNHDA and CDR2 is SQIVND (reference sequence). This CDR3 spans 16 amino acids. V was trimmed by 5 bases and J by 4 bases, leaving 20 bases between them. This CDR3 is CASSLPGRGGGTEAFF. The CDR3 DNA reads as TGTGCCAGTAGTTTGCCCGGACGCGGGGGGGGCACTGAAGCTTTCTTT.

The rearrangement joins TRBV5-1 to TRBJ1-1, with D possibly matching TRBD1 (6 bases). Germline CDR1 reads SGHRS; CDR2 reads YFSETQ. The CDR3 consists of 15 residues. The germline V and J ends were trimmed by 3 bases and 4 bases, with 16 bases remaining between them. CDR3 DNA sequence: TGCGCCAGCAGCTATGTGACAGGTTCTTCCACTGAAGCTTTCTTT. Its translation: CASSYVTGSSTEAFF.

The chain couples TRBV7-9 to TRBJ2-7, with 7 bases matching TRBD1. V shed 4 bases and J 4 bases; nucleotides not matched to a gene: 10. Germline V CDR1 and CDR2: SEHNR, FQNEAQ (reference sequence). This CDR3 region has 15 residues. CDR3 protein: CASSSYRGREYEQYF. The DNA for the CDR3 is TGTGCCAGCAGCTCATACAGGGGTAGGGAGTACGAGCAGTACTTC.

This clone showed up just once. Other DNA variants within this sample encode the same CDR3. The V gene is TRBV7-9, the J gene TRBJ2-7; 8 bases are shared with TRBD1. V lost 3 bases, J lost 4 bases, and 2 bases stayed unmatched. Germline CDR1 SEHNR, CDR2 FQNEAQ (reference sequence). CDR3 length: 13 residues. CDR3 in amino acids: CASSFGQGYEQYF. The CDR3 DNA reads as TGTGCCAGCAGCTTCGGACAGGGTTACGAGCAGTACTTC. The full variable domain, its missing parts supplied by reference TRBV7-9 and TRBJ2-7, is DTGVSQNPRHKITKRGQNVTFRCDPISEHNRLYWYRQTLGQGPEFLTYFQNEAQLEKSRLLSDRFSAERPKGSFSTLEIQRTEQGDSAMYLCASSFGQGYEQYFGPGTRLTVT.

CDR3 coding DNA: TGTGCCAGCAGCAAAAGAAGGGCTAGCGGGGGAAACACCGGGGAGCTGTTTTTT. Translation gives CASSKRRASGGNTGELFF. V usage is TRBV21-1 and J usage is TRBJ2-2; the table's D call TRBD2 went unverified against the DNA. TRBV21-1 represents a pseudogene. CDR3 length equals 18 residues.

The chain couples TRBV3-1 (or the pseudogene TRBV3-2) to TRBJ2-3; tentative D call: TRBD2 (5 bases). CDR1 and CDR2 (germline): LGHDT, YNNKEL (reference sequence). The V and J ends lost 1 base and 4 bases respectively, with 9 bases between them. The CDR3 consists of 14 residues. The CDR3 protein is CASSQGLASDTQYF. CDR3 nucleotides: TGTGCCAGCAGCCAAGGGTTAGCGTCAGATACGCAGTATTTT.

This clone was seen only once. The chain has TRBV5-6 and TRBJ1-5; D unclear. Trimming removed 4 bases from V and 8 bases from J, with 16 bases in between. The germline CDR1 and CDR2 sequences are SGHDT and YYEEEE. The CDR3 contains 14 residues. Here the CDR3 reads CASSLWGVVKPQHF. In DNA form, the CDR3 reads TGTGCCAGCAGCCTATGGGGAGTAGTAAAGCCCCAGCATTTT.

This sequence joins TRBV28 and TRBJ2-2; 12 positions match TRBD2. Per germline, CDR1 MDHEN and CDR2 SYDVKM. After removal of 6 bases from V and 8 bases from J, the junction contained 7 bases not matched to a gene. This CDR3 has 15 amino acids. In nucleotides, the CDR3 is TGTGCCAGCAGAGGCACTAGCGGGAGGTCGGGGGAGCTGTTTTTT. It yields the protein CASRGTSGRSGELFF. Drawing the rest from reference TRBV28 and TRBJ2-2, the complete variable domain is DVKVTQSSRYLVKRTGEKVFLECVQDMDHENMFWYRQDPGLGLRLIYFSYDVKMKEKGDIPEGYSVSREKKERFSLILESASTNQTSMYLCASRGTSGRSGELFFGEGSRLTVL.

The chain has TRBV6-2 or TRBV6-3 and TRBJ1-2; TRBD1 agrees at 7 bases. The CDR3 runs to 18 residues. Germline V gives CDR1 MNHEY, CDR2 SVGEGT. After removal of 2 bases from V and 2 bases from J, the junction contained 14 bases not matched to a gene. The CDR3 here is CASSYLLSRDRVNYGYTF. The CDR3 DNA follows: TGTGCCAGCAGTTACCTTCTTTCCCGCGACAGGGTCAACTATGGCTACACCTTC.

The gene calls are TRBV6-5 and TRBJ1-5, with D tentatively TRBD1 (5 bases). With 6 bases removed from V and 3 bases from J, the gap between germline ends came to 9 bases. The CDR3 is 13 residues long. Germline V gene sequence: CDR1 MNHEY, CDR2 SVGAGI. Here the CDR3 reads CASRQVNNQPQHF. In DNA, the CDR3 is TGTGCCAGCAGACAGGTGAACAATCAGCCCCAGCATTTT.

The sample holds one count of this clone. The V gene is TRBV30, the J gene TRBJ1-2; 8 bases line up with TRBD1. J was trimmed by 9 bases and V by 5 bases; bases with no gene match: 14. This CDR3 is 14 amino acids long. Germline V gene sequence: CDR1 GTSNPN, CDR2 SVGIG (reference sequence). The CDR3 here is CAWGPGQANLRYTF. The CDR3 DNA reads as TGTGCCTGGGGCCCGGGACAGGCAAATCTCCGCTACACCTTC. The full variable domain, in which reference TRBV30 and TRBJ1-2 provide the parts outside the CDR3, is SQTIHQWPATLVQPVGSPLSLECTVEGTSNPNLYWYRQAAGRGLQLLFYSVGIGQISSEVPQNLSASRPQDRQFILSSKKLLLSDSGFYLCAWGPGQANLRYTFGSGTRLTVV.

The sample holds one count of this clone. This sequence joins TRBV28 and TRBJ1-2; TRBD1 might be the D (5 bases). The CDR3 length is 13 residues. The germline CDR1 and CDR2 sequences are MDHEN and SYDVKM. V lost 3 bases and J lost 10, with 15 bases in between. The CDR3 DNA reads as TGTGCCAGCAGTTTGGGGCTGTTCGTTGACTACACCTTC. It is translated as CASSLGLFVDYTF.

This chain connects TRBV14 to TRBJ2-1; unclear D gene. Germline assignment: CDR1 SGHDN and CDR2 FVKESK. V was pared by 0 bases and J by 0 bases, with 6 bases between. The length of the CDR3 is 15 residues. Here the CDR3 reads CASSQEESSYNEQFF. DNA for the CDR3: TGTGCCAGCAGCCAAGAAGAGAGCTCCTACAATGAGCAGTTCTTC. The variable domain in full, completed from reference TRBV14 and TRBJ2-1, reads EAGVTQFPSHSVIEKGQTVTLRCDPISGHDNLYWYRRVMGKEIKFLLHFVKESKQDESGMPNNRFLAERTGGTYSTLKVQPAELEDSGVYFCASSQEESSYNEQFFGPGTRLTVL.

This sequence joins TRBV19 and TRBJ1-1; D is possibly TRBD1 (6 bases). This CDR3 has 16 residues. Trimming removed 3 bases at V and 1 base at J, with 15 bases between. Germline assignment: CDR1 LNHDA and CDR2 SQIVND (reference sequence). CDR3 in DNA: TGTGCCAGTAGTATGCCCCATGGGACAAGGAACACTGAAGCTTTCTTT. Its protein is CASSMPHGTRNTEAFF. Full variable domain (outside the CDR3, taken from reference TRBV19 and TRBJ1-1): DGGITQSPKYLFRKEGQNVTLSCEQNLNHDAMYWYRQDPGQGLRLIYYSQIVNDFQKGDIAEGYSVSREKKESFPLTVTSAQKNPTAFYLCASSMPHGTRNTEAFFGQGTRLTVV.

The CDR3 reads CASSFATGGVTGATEAFF. The CDR3 DNA reads TGTGCCAGCAGCTTTGCGACAGGGGGTGTAACGGGGGCCACTGAAGCTTTCTTT. The chain couples TRBV5-4 to TRBJ1-1; TRBD1 matches 9 bases. The CDR3 is 18 residues long. Germline CDR1 and CDR2: SGHNT and YYREEE (reference sequence). J was trimmed by 4 bases and V by 2 bases; bases with no gene match: 15.